The clone carrying this T cell receptor beta chain came up a few times. This entry comes from a study of blood T cells in healthy people across ages. The CDR3 runs 17 residues. V was cut by 1 base and J by 0 bases, with 10 bases left in between. The germline gives CDR1 MNHEY, CDR2 SMNVEV (reference sequence). Primed by a sample-barcoded 5' primer and a J-beta primer mix, a second PCR proceeded for about 6 to 11 cycles. A single record per CDR3 protein comes from TCRdb applying MiXCR to the 5' RACE reads. The sample contains around 900,000 distinct CDR3 sequences, more than 25% of which appear only once.

What was sequenced was blood. The source is a woman aged 80 or over in good health. This chain joins TRBV27 and TRBJ1-6; the D is unclear. The CDR3 DNA sequence: TGTGCCAGCAGTTTATTTCAGACAAGCTCCTATAATTCACCCCTCCACTTT. This encodes CASSLFQTSSYNSPLHF.